The 15 T cell receptor beta chains below come from one sample, sequenced in a study of blood T cell repertoires in COVID-19. TCRdb keeps only in-frame clones here, not all; method: immunoSEQ multiplex PCR. The sample consists of about 100,000 clones, about 83% of them appearing once. Sequencing was done on a sample of peripheral blood. These receptors came from a human donor in a cohort sampled during active COVID-19.

The rearrangement links TRBV5-1 to TRBJ2-2; D possibly corresponds to TRBD1 (6 bases). The V end was cut by 4 bases, the J end by 3 bases, with 13 bases between. CDR3 length equals 15 residues. Germline V gene data show CDR1 as SGHRS and CDR2 as YFSETQ. The DNA of the CDR3 is TGCGCCAGCAGCAGAGACGGACAGCACACCGGGGAGCTGTTTTTT. This sequence encodes CASSRDGQHTGELFF.

The chain is built from TRBV19 and TRBJ2-1; TRBD2 matches at 7 bases. The CDR3 runs to 15 residues. The V gene end was trimmed by 3 bases and the J gene end by 3 bases; junction bases not matched to a gene: 5. The germline CDR1 and CDR2 sequences are LNHDA and SQIVND (reference sequence). CDR3: CASSIGGGLYNEQFF. In DNA form, the CDR3 reads TGTGCCAGTAGTATTGGCGGGGGACTCTACAATGAGCAGTTCTTC.

The chain combines TRBV27 with TRBJ2-2; 10 bases agree with TRBD2. This CDR3 region has 15 residues. The V gene end was trimmed by 6 bases and the J gene end by 6 bases; junction bases not matched to a gene: 7. Germline CDR1 is MNHEY and CDR2 is SMNVEV (reference sequence). In DNA, the CDR3 is TGTGCCAGCAGACGAGCCGGGACTAGCGCCGGGGAGCTGTTTTTT. Protein: CASRRAGTSAGELFF.

The CDR3: CASRARTSGGAKNIQYF. DNA for the CDR3: TGTGCCAGCAGGGCCCGCACTAGCGGGGGAGCCAAAAACATTCAGTACTTC. The chain is built from TRBV2 and TRBJ2-4; 11 nucleotides line up with TRBD2. Germline V gene sequence: CDR1 SNHLY, CDR2 FYNNEI. Trimming cost V 6 bases and J 0 bases; bases outside gene matches: 7. The CDR3 contains 17 residues.

The rearrangement uses TRBV19 and TRBJ1-2; the match to TRBD1 covers 8 bases. CDR1 and CDR2 (germline): LNHDA, SQIVND (reference sequence). V gave up 2 bases and J gave up 2 bases; unmatched junction bases: 4. The CDR3 is 15 residues long. The CDR3 region is CASSITGGVNYGYTF. Here the CDR3 DNA reads TGTGCCAGTAGTATAACAGGGGGAGTCAACTATGGCTACACCTTC.

The V call is TRBV3-1 (or the pseudogene TRBV3-2), the J call TRBJ1-4, with D uncertain. From germline, CDR1 is LGHDT and CDR2 YNNKEL (reference sequence). The CDR3 runs 13 residues. V gave up 4 bases and J gave up 8 bases, with 11 bases separating them. CDR3 nucleotides: TGTGCCAGCAGCCGACGATCGGGGGAAAAACTGTTTTTT. This codes for CASSRRSGEKLFF.

The chain recombines TRBV18 with TRBJ2-5; D is uncertain. The V and J ends lost 5 bases and 3 bases respectively, with 4 bases between them. Looked up from germline, CDR1 is KGHSH and CDR2 is LQKENI. The CDR3 consists of 11 residues. CDR3 amino acids: CASSSEETQYF. For the CDR3, the DNA is TGTGCCAGCTCATCCGAAGAGACCCAGTACTTC.

This sequence joins TRBV13 and TRBJ1-1; no definite D call. Germline loops: CDR1 PRHDT, CDR2 FYEKMQ (reference sequence). V was cut by 5 bases and J by 1 base, with 11 bases left in between. This CDR3 region has 14 residues. CDR3 loop: CASSGKTTNTEAFF. The CDR3 DNA follows: TGTGCCAGCAGCGGAAAGACAACGAACACTGAAGCTTTCTTT.

The CDR3: CASSRNPGTSNSPLHF. In DNA form, the CDR3 reads TGTGCCAGCAGCCGGAACCCTGGGACTTCAAATTCACCCCTCCACTTT. The chain is built from TRBV14 and TRBJ1-6; a weak D match, TRBD1 (5 bases). CDR3 size: 16 residues. Deletions cut 4 bases from V and 7 bases from J, with 17 bases between. Germline V lookup: CDR1 SGHDN, CDR2 FVKESK. Full variable domain (outside the CDR3, taken from reference TRBV14 and TRBJ1-6): EAGVTQFPSHSVIEKGQTVTLRCDPISGHDNLYWYRRVMGKEIKFLLHFVKESKQDESGMPNNRFLAERTGGTYSTLKVQPAELEDSGVYFCASSRNPGTSNSPLHFGNGTRLTVT.

This clone has just one count. V and J are TRBV19 and TRBJ2-7; tentative D call: TRBD2 (6 bases). The germline V gene encodes CDR1 LNHDA and CDR2 SQIVND (reference sequence). V gave up 3 bases and J gave up 1 base, with 19 bases separating them. This CDR3 spans 17 amino acids. CDR3 residues: CASSMVVQRVPSYEQYF. In nucleotides, the CDR3 is TGTGCCAGTAGTATGGTCGTCCAGCGGGTTCCATCCTACGAGCAGTACTTC.

V gene TRBV18 combines with J gene TRBJ2-1, with 9 bases identical to TRBD2. Losses at the gene ends were 2 bases for V and 4 bases for J; bases not matched to a gene: 6. The germline CDR1 and CDR2 sequences are KGHSH and LQKENI. The CDR3 consists of 16 residues. Here the CDR3 DNA reads TGTGCCAGCTCACCAAGACTAGCGGACCAATACAATGAGCAGTTCTTC. It codes for CASSPRLADQYNEQFF.

The rearrangement links TRBV5-1 to TRBJ1-1; 7 bases fit TRBD1. Germline CDR1 and CDR2: SGHRS and YFSETQ. After removal of 3 bases from V and 1 base from J, the junction contained 6 bases not matched to a gene. The CDR3 covers 15 residues. CDR3 region: CASSSGRQGNTEAFF. The CDR3 coding sequence is TGCGCCAGCAGCTCGGGACGACAGGGGAACACTGAAGCTTTCTTT. The full variable domain, with the rest looked up from reference TRBV5-1 and TRBJ1-1, is KAGVTQTPRYLIKTRGQQVTLSCSPISGHRSVSWYQQTPGQGLQFLFEYFSETQRNKGNFPGRFSGRQFSNSRSEMNVSTLELGDSALYLCASSSGRQGNTEAFFGQGTRLTVV.

This clone appeared once. J is TRBJ2-3 and V is TRBV19; TRBD1 agrees at 8 bases. Germline V gene sequence: CDR1 LNHDA, CDR2 SQIVND (reference sequence). Trimming cost V 5 bases and J 7 bases; bases outside gene matches: 8. The CDR3 sequence is 14 residues long. DNA for the CDR3: TGTGCCAGTAGTGCGGACAGGGCCCCGCATACGCAGTATTTT. It yields the protein CASSADRAPHTQYF. The entire variable domain, with the rest obtained from reference TRBV19 and TRBJ2-3, is as follows: DGGITQSPKYLFRKEGQNVTLSCEQNLNHDAMYWYRQDPGQGLRLIYYSQIVNDFQKGDIAEGYSVSREKKESFPLTVTSAQKNPTAFYLCASSADRAPHTQYFGPGTRLTVL.

The chain combines TRBV10-2 with TRBJ2-1; 11 bases are shared with TRBD2. The CDR3 is 16 amino acids. V gave up 4 bases and J gave up 6 bases; unmatched junction bases: 8. In germline, CDR1 is WSHSY, CDR2 SAAADI. The CDR3 loop is CASSGQTSGAPNEQFF. The CDR3 bases are TGCGCCAGCAGTGGGCAGACTAGCGGGGCCCCCAATGAGCAGTTCTTC.

This chain connects TRBV27 to TRBJ1-1; TRBD1 aligns across 7 bases. The V and J ends lost 5 bases and 8 bases, in that order; junction bases with no gene match: 5. The CDR3 is 12 residues long. Germline V CDR1 and CDR2: MNHEY, SMNVEV (reference sequence). The CDR3 spells CASSGTVVEAFF. CDR3 sequence (DNA): TGTGCCAGCAGTGGGACAGTGGTAGAAGCTTTCTTT.